The 5 T cell receptor beta chains in this list originate from one sample, sequenced in a study of identical twins. TCRdb re-analysed the 5' RACE reads in MiXCR, keeping a single row per CDR3 protein. This table holds a few hundred thousand distinct CDR3 sequences, 20% to 25% found once. These data were likewise used in another study, on T cells expressing NK-cell markers.

The sample consisted of CD4+ T cells sorted from blood. The receptors were sampled from a young woman in good health.

V gene TRBV10-2 combines with J gene TRBJ2-2, with 16 bases identical to TRBD2. J gave up 7 bases and V 7 bases, and 12 bases lay outside the gene matches. CDR3 length equals 18 residues. The V gene's germline CDR1 is WSHSY and CDR2 SAAADI. The DNA for the CDR3 is TGCGCCAGCATTGGGACTAGCGGGAGGGCGACGGAAAGCGGGGAGCTGTTTTTT. This sequence encodes CASIGTSGRATESGELFF.

A few counts support this clonotype. CDR3 loop: CASSPAGGRMNTEAFF. As DNA, the CDR3 is TGTGCCAGCTCACCCGCAGGGGGACGAATGAACACTGAAGCTTTCTTT. The chain is built from TRBV18 and TRBJ1-1; 7 bases align to TRBD1. This CDR3 is built from 16 residues. Trimming at V came to 3 bases and at J to 0 bases, leaving 7 bases not matched to a gene. CDR1 and CDR2 (germline): KGHSH, LQKENI.

The rearrangement links TRBV2 to TRBJ1-5; unclear D gene. Trimming took off 6 bases at V and 5 bases at J, with 11 bases between the two ends. The CDR3 sequence is 13 residues long. CDR1 is SNHLY, CDR2 FYNNEI, per germline. CDR3 coding DNA: TGTGCCAGCAGCCAATCGAGGGATCAGCCCCAGCATTTT. It encodes CASSQSRDQPQHF. Drawing the rest from reference TRBV2 and TRBJ1-5, the complete variable domain is EPEVTQTPSHQVTQMGQEVILRCVPISNHLYFYWYRQILGQKVEFLVSFYNNEISEKSEIFDDQFSVERPDGSNFTLKIRSTKLEDSAMYFCASSQSRDQPQHFGDGTRLSIL.

This clonotype was detected many times. V and J are TRBV6-1 and TRBJ2-1, with D possibly matching TRBD2 (5 bases). Germline V CDR1 and CDR2: MNHNS, SASEGT. Trimming took off 7 bases at V and 4 bases at J, with 14 bases between the two ends. This CDR3 is built from 14 residues. As DNA, the CDR3 is TGTGCCAGCACAGAGGCCACGGGGTACAATGAGCAGTTCTTC. This codes for CASTEATGYNEQFF.

The CDR3 region is CASRPDRASTDTQYF. In nucleotides, the CDR3 is TGTGCCAGCAGACCCGACAGGGCTAGCACAGATACGCAGTATTTT. The chain recombines TRBV6-1 with TRBJ2-3; 7 bases fit TRBD1. The CDR3 covers 15 residues. Germline V gene data show CDR1 as MNHNS and CDR2 as SASEGT. After removal of 6 bases from V and 0 bases from J, the junction contained 6 bases not matched to a gene.